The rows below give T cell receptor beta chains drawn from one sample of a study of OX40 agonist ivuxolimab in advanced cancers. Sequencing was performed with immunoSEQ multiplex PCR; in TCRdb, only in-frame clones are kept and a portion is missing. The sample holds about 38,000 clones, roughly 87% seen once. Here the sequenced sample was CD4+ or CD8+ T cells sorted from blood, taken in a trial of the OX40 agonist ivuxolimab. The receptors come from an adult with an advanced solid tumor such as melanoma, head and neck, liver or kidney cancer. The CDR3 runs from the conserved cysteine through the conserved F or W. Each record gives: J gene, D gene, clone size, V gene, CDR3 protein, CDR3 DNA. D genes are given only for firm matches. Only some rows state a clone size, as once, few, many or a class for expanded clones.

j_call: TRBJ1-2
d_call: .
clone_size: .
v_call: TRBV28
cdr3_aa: CASSLHPLGGNYGYTF
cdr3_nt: TGTGCCAGCAGTTTACACCCGCTGGGGGGCAACTATGGCTACACCTTC

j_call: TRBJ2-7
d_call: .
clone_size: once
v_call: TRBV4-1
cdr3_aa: CASSQDGRAAYEQYF
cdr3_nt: TGCGCCAGCAGCCAAGACGGGCGGGCGGCCTACGAGCAGTACTTC

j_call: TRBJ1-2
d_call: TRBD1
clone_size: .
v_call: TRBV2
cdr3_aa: CAIPDRGEYGYTF
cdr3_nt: TGTGCCATCCCCGACAGGGGAGAATATGGCTACACCTTC

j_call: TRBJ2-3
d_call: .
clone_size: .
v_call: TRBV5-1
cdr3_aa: CASSLTPSLTSSTDTQYF
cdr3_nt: TGCGCCAGCAGCTTGACCCCCTCTCTCACTAGCTCCACAGATACGCAGTATTTT

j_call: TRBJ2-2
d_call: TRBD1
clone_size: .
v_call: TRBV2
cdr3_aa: CASSDGQGGLFF
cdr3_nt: TGTGCCAGCAGTGACGGACAGGGAGGGCTGTTTTTT

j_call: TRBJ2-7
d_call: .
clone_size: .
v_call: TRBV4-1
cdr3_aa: CASSQDLRGSGYEQYF
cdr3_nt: TGCGCCAGCAGCCAAGATTTAAGGGGGAGCGGCTACGAGCAGTACTTC

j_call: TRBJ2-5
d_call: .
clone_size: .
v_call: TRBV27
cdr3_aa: CASSPAGRLDLETQYF
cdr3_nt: TGTGCCAGCAGTCCAGCGGGCAGGTTGGATCTAGAGACCCAGTACTTC

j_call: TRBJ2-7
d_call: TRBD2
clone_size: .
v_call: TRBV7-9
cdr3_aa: CASSLEGSGGEQYF
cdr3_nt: TGTGCCAGCAGCTTAGAAGGTAGCGGGGGCGAGCAGTACTTC

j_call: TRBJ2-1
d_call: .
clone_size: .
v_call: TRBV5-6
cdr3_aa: CASSNGGTNEQFF
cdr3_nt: TGTGCCAGCTCCAATGGGGGGACCAATGAGCAGTTCTTC

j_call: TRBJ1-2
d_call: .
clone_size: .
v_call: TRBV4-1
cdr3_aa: CASSQEGGVGYTF
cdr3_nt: TGCGCCAGCAGCCAAGAAGGGGGGGTTGGCTACACCTTC

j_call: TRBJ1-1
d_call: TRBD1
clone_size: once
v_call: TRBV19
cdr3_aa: CASSIALQGAANTEAFF
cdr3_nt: TGTGCCAGTAGTATAGCCCTACAGGGGGCGGCGAACACTGAAGCTTTCTTT

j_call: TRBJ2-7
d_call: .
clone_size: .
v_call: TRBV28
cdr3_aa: CASRPGTRTDPPYEQYF
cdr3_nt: TGTGCCAGCAGGCCCGGGACACGCACTGACCCTCCCTACGAGCAGTACTTC

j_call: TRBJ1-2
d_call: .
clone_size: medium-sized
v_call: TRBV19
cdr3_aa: CASSTQRISLENYGYTF
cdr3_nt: TGTGCCAGTAGTACCCAGAGGATTTCGTTGGAGAACTATGGCTACACCTTC

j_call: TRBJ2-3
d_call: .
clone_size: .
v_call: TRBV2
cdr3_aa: CASSEALPGMSTDTQYF
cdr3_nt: TGTGCCAGCAGTGAAGCGCTTCCGGGGATGAGCACAGATACGCAGTATTTT

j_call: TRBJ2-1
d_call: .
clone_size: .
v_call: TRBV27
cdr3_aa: CASSWVGREQFF
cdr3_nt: TGTGCCAGCAGTTGGGTTGGGCGGGAGCAGTTCTTC

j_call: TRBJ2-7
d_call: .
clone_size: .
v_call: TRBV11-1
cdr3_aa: CASSPEGSEQYF
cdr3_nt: TGTGCCAGCAGCCCTGAGGGAAGCGAGCAGTACTTC

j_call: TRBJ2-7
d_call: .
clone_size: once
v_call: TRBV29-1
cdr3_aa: CSVENVGAYGQYF
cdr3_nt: TGCAGCGTTGAGAATGTGGGGGCCTACGGGCAGTACTTC

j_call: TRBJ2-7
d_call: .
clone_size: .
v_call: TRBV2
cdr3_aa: CASSESVFIYEQYF
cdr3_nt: TGTGCCAGCAGTGAATCGGTTTTCATCTACGAGCAGTACTTC

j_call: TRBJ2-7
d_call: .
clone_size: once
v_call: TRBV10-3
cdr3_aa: CAISEPSQFGSGVYEQYF
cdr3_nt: TGTGCCATCAGTGAGCCGTCCCAATTTGGGAGTGGGGTCTACGAGCAGTACTTC

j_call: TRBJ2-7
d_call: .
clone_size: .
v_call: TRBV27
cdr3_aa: CASSERYSYEQYF
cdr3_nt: TGTGCCAGCAGTGAGAGATACTCCTACGAGCAGTACTTC

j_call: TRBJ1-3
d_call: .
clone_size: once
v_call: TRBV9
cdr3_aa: CASSAPPPSGNTIYF
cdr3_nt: TGTGCCAGCAGCGCACCCCCGCCCTCTGGAAACACCATATATTTT

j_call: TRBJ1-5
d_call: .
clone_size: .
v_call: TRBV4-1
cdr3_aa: CASSQGNQPQHF
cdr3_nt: TGCGCCAGCAGCCAAGGGAACCAGCCCCAGCATTTT

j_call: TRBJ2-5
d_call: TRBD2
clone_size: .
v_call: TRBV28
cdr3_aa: CASTWTSEETQYF
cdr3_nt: TGTGCCAGCACCTGGACTAGCGAAGAGACCCAGTACTTC

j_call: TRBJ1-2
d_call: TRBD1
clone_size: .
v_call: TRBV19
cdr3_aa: CASTLPGQGYYGYTF
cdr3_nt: TGTGCCAGTACCCTACCCGGACAGGGCTACTATGGCTACACCTTC

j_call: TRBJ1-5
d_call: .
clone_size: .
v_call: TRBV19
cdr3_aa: CASSIPGVGTTQPQHF
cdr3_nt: TGTGCCAGTAGTATCCCGGGGGTAGGTACAACTCAGCCCCAGCATTTT

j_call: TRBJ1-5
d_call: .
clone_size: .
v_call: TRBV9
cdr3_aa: CASSRDGNNQPQHF
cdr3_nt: TGTGCCAGCAGTCGGGACGGAAACAATCAGCCCCAGCATTTT

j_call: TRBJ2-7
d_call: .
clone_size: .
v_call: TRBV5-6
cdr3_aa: CASSFPAGPNEQYF
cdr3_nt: TGTGCCAGCAGCTTCCCCGCAGGGCCCAACGAGCAGTACTTC

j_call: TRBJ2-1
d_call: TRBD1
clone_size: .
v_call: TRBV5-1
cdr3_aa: CASSSYPTGSSSYNEQFF
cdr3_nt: TGCGCCAGCAGCTCCTATCCGACAGGGTCGAGCTCCTACAATGAGCAGTTCTTC

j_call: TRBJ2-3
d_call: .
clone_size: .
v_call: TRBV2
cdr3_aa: CASSPADRSSTDTQYF
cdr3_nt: TGTGCCAGCAGCCCGGCCGACAGGTCTAGCACAGATACGCAGTATTTT

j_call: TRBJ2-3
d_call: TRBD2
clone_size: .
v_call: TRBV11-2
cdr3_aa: CASSPGTSVADTQYF
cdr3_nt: TGTGCCAGCAGCCCCGGGACTAGCGTAGCAGATACGCAGTATTTT

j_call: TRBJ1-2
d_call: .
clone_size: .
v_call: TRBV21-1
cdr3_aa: CASSKGPGGADYGYTF
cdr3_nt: TGTGCCAGCAGCAAAGGACCAGGGGGCGCAGACTATGGCTACACCTTC

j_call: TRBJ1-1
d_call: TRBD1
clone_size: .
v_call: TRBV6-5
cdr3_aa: CASSYLGQDEAFF
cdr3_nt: TGTGCCAGCAGTTACCTGGGACAGGACGAAGCTTTCTTT

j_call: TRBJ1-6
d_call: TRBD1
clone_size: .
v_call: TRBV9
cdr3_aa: CASSEGDRGNSPLHF
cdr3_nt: TGTGCCAGCAGCGAAGGAGACAGGGGAAATTCACCCCTCCACTTT

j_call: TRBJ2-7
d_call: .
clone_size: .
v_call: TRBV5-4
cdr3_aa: CAFWSSSYEQYF
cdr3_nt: TGTGCCTTCTGGTCGAGCTCCTACGAGCAGTACTTC

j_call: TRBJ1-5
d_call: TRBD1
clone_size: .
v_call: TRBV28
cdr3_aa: CASSLQQGTHQPQHF
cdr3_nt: TGTGCCAGCAGCCTACAACAGGGGACTCATCAGCCCCAGCATTTT

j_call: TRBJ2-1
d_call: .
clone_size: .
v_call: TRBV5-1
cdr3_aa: CASSLVGNRGDEQFF
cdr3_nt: TGCGCCAGCAGCTTGGTCGGCAATCGAGGAGATGAGCAGTTCTTC

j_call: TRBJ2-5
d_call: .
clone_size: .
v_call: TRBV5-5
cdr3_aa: CASSSVQGLQETQYF
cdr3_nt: TGTGCCAGCAGCTCAGTACAGGGCCTCCAAGAGACCCAGTACTTC

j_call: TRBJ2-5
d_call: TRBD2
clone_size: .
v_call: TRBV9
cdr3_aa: CASSPKLAVKETQYF
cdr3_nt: TGTGCCAGCAGTCCTAAACTAGCGGTAAAAGAGACCCAGTACTTC

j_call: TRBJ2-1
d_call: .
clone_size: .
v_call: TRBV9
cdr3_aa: CASSPTLAPHGGEQFF
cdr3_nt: TGTGCCAGCAGCCCCACCCTAGCGCCCCACGGGGGTGAGCAGTTCTTC

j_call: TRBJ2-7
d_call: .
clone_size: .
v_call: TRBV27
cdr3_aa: CASSFLGGSYEQYF
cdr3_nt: TGTGCCAGCAGTTTTCTAGGGGGCTCCTACGAGCAGTACTTC

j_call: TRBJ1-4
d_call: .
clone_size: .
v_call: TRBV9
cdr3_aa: CASSVAGATNEKLFF
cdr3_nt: TGTGCCAGCAGCGTAGCCGGCGCAACTAATGAAAAACTGTTTTTT

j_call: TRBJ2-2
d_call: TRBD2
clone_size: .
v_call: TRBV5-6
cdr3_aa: CASSLGLAGDSGTGELFF
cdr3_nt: TGTGCCAGCAGCTTGGGACTAGCGGGGGACTCAGGCACCGGGGAGCTGTTTTTT